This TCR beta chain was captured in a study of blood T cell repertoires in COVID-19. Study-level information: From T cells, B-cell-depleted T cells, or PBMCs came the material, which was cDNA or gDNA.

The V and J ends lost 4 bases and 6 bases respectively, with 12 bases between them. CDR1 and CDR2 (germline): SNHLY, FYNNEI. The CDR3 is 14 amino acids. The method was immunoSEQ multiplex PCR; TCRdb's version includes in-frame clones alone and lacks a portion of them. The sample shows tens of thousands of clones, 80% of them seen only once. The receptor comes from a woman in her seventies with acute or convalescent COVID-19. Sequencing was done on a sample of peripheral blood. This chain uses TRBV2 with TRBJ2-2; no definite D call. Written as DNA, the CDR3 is TGTGCCAGCAGTGGAGGCTACTCAGCCGGGGAGCTGTTTTTT. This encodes CASSGGYSAGELFF.